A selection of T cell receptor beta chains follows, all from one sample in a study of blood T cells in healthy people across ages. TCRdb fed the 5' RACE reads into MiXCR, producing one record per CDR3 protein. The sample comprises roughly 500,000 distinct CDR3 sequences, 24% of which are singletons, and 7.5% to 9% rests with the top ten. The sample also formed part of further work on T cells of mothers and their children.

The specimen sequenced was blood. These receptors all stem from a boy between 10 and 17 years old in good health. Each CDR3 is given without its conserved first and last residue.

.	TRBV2	ASSVFPYYEQY
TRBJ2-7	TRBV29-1	SVVGGGEGYEQY
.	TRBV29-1	SVGLERGADEQY
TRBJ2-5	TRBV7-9	ASSLPRAETQY
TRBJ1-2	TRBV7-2	ASSLDRSVVYGYT
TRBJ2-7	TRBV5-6	ASSLRTVNYEQY
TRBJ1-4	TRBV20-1	SASSSFDRGKKLF
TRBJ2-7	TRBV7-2	ASRPTAGSYEQY
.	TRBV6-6	ASRYLSDSVREQY
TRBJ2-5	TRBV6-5	ASSETGNQETQY
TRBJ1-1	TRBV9	ASSPRTGINTEAF
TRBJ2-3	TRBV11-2	ACSLLAAAPDTQY
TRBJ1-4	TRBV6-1	ASGKKNEKLF
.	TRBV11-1	ASSLTQGTSGQY
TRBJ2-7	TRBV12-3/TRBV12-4	ASRLAGGYEQY
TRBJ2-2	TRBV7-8	ASSTHSGAGELF
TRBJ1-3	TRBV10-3	AVGQVSGNTIY
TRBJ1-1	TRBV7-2	ASSWTDEAF
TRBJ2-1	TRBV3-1	ASSQGGTLSSYNEQF
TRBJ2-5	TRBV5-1	ASSPQNPQETQY
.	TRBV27	ASTTGREGHEQY
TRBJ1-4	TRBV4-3	ASSQDAGRNEKLF
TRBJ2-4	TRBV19	ASSFLGTGDIQY
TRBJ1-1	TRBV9	ASSVALGDTGFAEAF
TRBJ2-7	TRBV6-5	ASSYSRTGYFYEQY
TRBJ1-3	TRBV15	ATSRDSAGLSGNTIY
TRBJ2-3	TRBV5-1	ASRSQGQGPDTQY
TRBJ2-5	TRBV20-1	SARDMEQVETQY
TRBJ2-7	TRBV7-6	ASSLDRGQGFSYEQY
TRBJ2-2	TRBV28	ASSSLVGGELF
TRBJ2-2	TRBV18	ASSPPDRNTGELF
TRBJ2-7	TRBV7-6	ASSPDPTSEQY
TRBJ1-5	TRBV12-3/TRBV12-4	ASTGGQPQH
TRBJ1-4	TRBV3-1	ASSRGVATNEKLF
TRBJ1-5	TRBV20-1	SPSMGGSLSNQPQH
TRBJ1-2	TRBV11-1	ASSWDSFYGYT
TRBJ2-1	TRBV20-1	SARTGLEKAEQF
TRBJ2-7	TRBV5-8	ASSLESPGQSHEQY
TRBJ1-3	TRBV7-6	ASATGPGNTIY
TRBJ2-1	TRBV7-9	ASSDSGRAHEQF
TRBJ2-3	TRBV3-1	ASSQKGYTDTQY
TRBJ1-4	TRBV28	ASSDRSTANEKLF
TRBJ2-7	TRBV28	ASTTIRGPYEQY
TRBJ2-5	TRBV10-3	AISEGGQGAKETQY